Listed below are T cell receptor beta chains from one sample, sequenced in a study of blood T cell repertoires in COVID-19. TCRdb keeps only in-frame clones here, not all; method: immunoSEQ multiplex PCR. The sample records about 24,000 clones, about nine tenths being singletons. The specimen sequenced was peripheral blood. These receptors all come from a woman in her 70s with active COVID-19. Both conserved end residues are part of each CDR3. D genes are given only for firm matches. Size is omitted from some rows. Given values are once, few, many or a class for expanded clones.

D	V	size	length	J	CDR3	DNA
TRBD1	TRBV27	NA	15	TRBJ2-2	CASSPQGAITGELFF	TGTGCCAGCAGTCCCCAGGGGGCAATCACCGGGGAGCTGTTTTTT
TRBD1	TRBV7-3	NA	14	TRBJ2-7	CASSLHDRGYEQYF	TGTGCCAGCAGCTTACACGACAGGGGCTACGAGCAGTACTTC
TRBD2	TRBV7-2	NA	18	TRBJ2-3	CASTFQTSGGAFTDTQYF	TGTGCCAGCACCTTCCAGACTAGCGGGGGGGCATTTACAGATACGCAGTATTTT
TRBD1	TRBV10-1	few	13	TRBJ1-2	CASKRQGARGYTF	TGCGCCAGCAAAAGACAGGGAGCACGGGGCTACACCTTC
TRBD1	TRBV6-5	NA	15	TRBJ2-5	CASSWGTGYGETQYF	TGTGCCAGCTCCTGGGGGACAGGGTACGGAGAGACCCAGTACTTC
TRBD2	TRBV4-1	NA	17	TRBJ2-6	CASSQASSGGGANVLTF	TGCGCCAGCAGCCAAGCGTCTAGCGGGGGTGGAGCCAACGTCCTGACTTTC
TRBD1	TRBV5-1	NA	16	TRBJ2-7	CASSAQGAVGMYEQYF	TGCGCCAGCAGCGCCCAGGGGGCCGTGGGTATGTACGAGCAGTACTTC
NA	TRBV15	NA	16	TRBJ2-1	CATSSHGPDYVSEQFF	TGTGCCACCAGCAGCCACGGGCCCGACTACGTCTCCGAGCAGTTCTTC
NA	TRBV6-5	NA	13	TRBJ2-7	CASSYGAGRTLLF	TGTGCCAGCAGTTATGGCGCGGGGCGAACACTACTCTTC
NA	TRBV5-1	once	16	TRBJ2-3	CASSPEGRQSTDTQYF	TGCGCCAGCAGCCCCGAAGGCAGGCAAAGCACAGATACGCAGTATTTT
TRBD2	TRBV5-4	NA	16	TRBJ2-7	CASSPPPLADHYEQYF	TGTGCCAGCAGCCCACCCCCTCTAGCGGACCATTACGAGCAGTACTTC
NA	TRBV5-1	NA	13	TRBJ2-3	CASSSTGTHTQYF	TGCGCCAGCAGCTCGACTGGTACTCATACGCAGTATTTT
TRBD1	TRBV28	NA	14	TRBJ1-6	CASKGGQGVSPLHF	TGTGCCAGCAAGGGGGGACAGGGAGTTTCACCCCTCCACTTT
TRBD2	TRBV5-6	NA	16	TRBJ2-1	CASSFRTSGGANEQFF	TGTGCCAGCAGCTTCAGGACTAGCGGGGGGGCGAATGAGCAGTTCTTC
TRBD1	TRBV4-2	NA	15	TRBJ1-1	CASSQSTGGDTEAFF	TGTGCCAGCAGCCAGTCGACAGGGGGGGACACTGAAGCTTTCTTT